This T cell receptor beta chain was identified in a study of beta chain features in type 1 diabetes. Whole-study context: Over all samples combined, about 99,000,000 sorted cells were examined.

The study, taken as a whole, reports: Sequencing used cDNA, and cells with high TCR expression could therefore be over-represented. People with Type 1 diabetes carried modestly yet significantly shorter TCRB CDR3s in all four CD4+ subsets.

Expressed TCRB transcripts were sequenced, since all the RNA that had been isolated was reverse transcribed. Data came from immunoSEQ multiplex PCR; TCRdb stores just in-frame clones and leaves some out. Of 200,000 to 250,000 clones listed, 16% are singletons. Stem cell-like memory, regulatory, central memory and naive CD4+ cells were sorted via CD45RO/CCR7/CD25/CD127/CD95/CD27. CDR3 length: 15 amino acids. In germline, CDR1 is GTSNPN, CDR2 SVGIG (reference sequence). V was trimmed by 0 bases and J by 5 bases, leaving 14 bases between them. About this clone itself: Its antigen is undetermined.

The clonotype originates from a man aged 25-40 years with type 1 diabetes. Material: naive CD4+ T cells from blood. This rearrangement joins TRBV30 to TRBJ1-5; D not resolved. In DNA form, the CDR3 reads TGTGCCTGGAGTGTACTTGCCAGGAGGGATCAGCCCCAGCATTTT. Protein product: CAWSVLARRDQPQHF.